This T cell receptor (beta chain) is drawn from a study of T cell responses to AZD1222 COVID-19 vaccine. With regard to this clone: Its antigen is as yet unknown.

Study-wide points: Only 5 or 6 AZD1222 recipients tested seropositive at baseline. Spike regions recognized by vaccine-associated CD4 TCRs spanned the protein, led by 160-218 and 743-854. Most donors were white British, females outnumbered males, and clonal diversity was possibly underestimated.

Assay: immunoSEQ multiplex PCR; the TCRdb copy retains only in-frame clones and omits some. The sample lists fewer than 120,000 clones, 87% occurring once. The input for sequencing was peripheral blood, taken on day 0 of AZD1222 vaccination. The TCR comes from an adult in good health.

CDR3 loop: CASSRAMLREQYF. For the CDR3, the DNA is TGTGCCAGCAGCCGAGCAATGCTCCGCGAGCAGTACTTC. The chain combines TRBV14 with TRBJ2-7; D unresolved. The V and J ends lost 4 bases and 6 bases respectively, with 13 bases between them. CDR3 size: 13 residues. In germline, CDR1 is SGHDN, CDR2 FVKESK.